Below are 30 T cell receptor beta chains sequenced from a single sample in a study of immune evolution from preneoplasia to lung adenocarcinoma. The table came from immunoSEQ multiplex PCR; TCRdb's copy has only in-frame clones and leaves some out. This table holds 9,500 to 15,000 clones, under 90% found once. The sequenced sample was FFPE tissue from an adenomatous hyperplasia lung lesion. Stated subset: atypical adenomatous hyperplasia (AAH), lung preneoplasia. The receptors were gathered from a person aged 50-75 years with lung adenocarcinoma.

CDR3 DNA sequence: TGTGCCAGCAGTTACGCAGACAGGGTGAACACTGAAGCTTTCTTT. Protein: CASSYADRVNTEAFF. The rearrangement links TRBV6-6 to TRBJ1-1, with 7 nucleotides matching TRBD1. V gave up 2 bases and J gave up 0 bases; unmatched junction bases: 3. Germline values: CDR1 MNHNY, CDR2 SVGAGI (reference sequence). The CDR3 is 15 amino acids.

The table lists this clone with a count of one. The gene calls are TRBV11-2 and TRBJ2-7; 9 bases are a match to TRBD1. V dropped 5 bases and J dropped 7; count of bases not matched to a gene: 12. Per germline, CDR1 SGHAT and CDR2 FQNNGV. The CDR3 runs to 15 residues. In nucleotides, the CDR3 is TGTGCCAGCAGCCCTCAACGGACAGGGGATTGGGAGCAGTACTTC. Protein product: CASSPQRTGDWEQYF.

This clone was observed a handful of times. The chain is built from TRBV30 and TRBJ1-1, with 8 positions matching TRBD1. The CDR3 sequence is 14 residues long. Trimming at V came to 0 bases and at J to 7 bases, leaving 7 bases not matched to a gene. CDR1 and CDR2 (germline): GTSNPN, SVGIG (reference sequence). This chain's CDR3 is CAWSVPGTGREAFF. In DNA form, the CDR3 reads TGTGCCTGGAGTGTACCCGGGACAGGACGTGAAGCTTTCTTT.

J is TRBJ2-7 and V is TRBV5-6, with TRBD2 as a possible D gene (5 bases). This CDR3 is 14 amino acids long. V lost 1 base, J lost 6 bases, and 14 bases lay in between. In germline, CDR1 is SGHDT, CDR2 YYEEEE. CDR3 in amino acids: CASSLRGQLTEQYF. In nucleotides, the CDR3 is TGTGCCAGCAGCTTGAGAGGGCAGTTAACCGAGCAGTACTTC.

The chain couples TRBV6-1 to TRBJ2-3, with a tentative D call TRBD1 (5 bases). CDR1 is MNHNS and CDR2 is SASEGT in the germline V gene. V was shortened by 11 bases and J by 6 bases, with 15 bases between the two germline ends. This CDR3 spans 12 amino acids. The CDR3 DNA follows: TGTGCCGCGGACACCCATTGGGATACGCAGTATTTT. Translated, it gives CAADTHWDTQYF.

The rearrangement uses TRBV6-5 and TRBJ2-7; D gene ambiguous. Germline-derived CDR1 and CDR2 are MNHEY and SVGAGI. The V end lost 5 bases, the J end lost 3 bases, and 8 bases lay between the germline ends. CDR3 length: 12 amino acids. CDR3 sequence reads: CASSATNYEQYF. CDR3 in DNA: TGTGCCAGCAGTGCCACAAACTACGAGCAGTACTTC.

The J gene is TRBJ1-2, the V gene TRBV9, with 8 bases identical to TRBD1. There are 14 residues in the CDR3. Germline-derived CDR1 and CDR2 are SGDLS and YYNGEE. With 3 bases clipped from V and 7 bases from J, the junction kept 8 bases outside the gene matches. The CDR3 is CASSEGQAWGGYTF. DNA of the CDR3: TGTGCCAGCAGCGAGGGACAGGCATGGGGTGGCTACACCTTC.

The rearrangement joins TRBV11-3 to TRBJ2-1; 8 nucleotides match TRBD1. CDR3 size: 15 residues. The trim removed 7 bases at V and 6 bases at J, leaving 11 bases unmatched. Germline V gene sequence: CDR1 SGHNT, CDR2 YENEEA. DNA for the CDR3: TGTGCCAGCAAAACGGATGGACAGGGTCGCAATGAGCAGTTCTTC. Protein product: CASKTDGQGRNEQFF. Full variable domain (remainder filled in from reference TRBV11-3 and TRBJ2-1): EAGVVQSPRYKIIEKKQPVAFWCNPISGHNTLYWYLQNLGQGPELLIRYENEEAVDDSQLPKDRFSAERLKGVDSTLKIQPAELGDSAVYLCASKTDGQGRNEQFFGPGTRLTVL.

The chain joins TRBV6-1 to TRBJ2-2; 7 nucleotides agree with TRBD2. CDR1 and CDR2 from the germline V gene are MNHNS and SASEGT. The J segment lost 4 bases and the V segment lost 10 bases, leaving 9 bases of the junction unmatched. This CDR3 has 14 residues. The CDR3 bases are TGTGCCACAAAAGAAGCGGGAATCACCGGGGAGCTGTTTTTT. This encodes CATKEAGITGELFF.

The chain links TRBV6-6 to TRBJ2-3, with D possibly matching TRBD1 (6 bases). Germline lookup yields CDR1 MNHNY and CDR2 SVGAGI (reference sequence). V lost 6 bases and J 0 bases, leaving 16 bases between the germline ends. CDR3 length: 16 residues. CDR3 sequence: CASRARTATSTDTQYF. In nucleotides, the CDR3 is TGTGCCAGCAGGGCCCGGACAGCAACTAGCACAGATACGCAGTATTTT.

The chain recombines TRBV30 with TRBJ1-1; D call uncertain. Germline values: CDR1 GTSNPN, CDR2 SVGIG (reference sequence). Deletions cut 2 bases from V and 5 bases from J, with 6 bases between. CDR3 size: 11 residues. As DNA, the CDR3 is TGTGCCTGGAGTCGGGTGACTGAAGCTTTCTTT. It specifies CAWSRVTEAFF.

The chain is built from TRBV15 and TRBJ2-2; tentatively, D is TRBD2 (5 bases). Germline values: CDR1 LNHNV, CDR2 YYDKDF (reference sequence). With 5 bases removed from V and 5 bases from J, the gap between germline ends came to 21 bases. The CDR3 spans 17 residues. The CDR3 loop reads CATSPRPRAVGTGELFF. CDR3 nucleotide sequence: TGTGCCACCAGCCCCCGGCCGAGGGCCGTCGGAACCGGGGAGCTGTTTTTT.

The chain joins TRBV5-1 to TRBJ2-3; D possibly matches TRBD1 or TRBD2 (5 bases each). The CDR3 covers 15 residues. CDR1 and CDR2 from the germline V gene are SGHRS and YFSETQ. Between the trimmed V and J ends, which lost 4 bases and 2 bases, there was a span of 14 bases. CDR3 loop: CASSGRDAATDTQYF. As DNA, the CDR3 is TGCGCCAGCAGCGGCCGGGACGCGGCCACAGATACGCAGTATTTT.

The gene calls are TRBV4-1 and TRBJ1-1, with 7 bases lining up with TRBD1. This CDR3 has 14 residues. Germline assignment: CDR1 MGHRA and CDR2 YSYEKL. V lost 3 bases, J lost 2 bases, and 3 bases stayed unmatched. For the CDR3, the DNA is TGCGCCAGCAGCCAGGGACAGAAAAACACTGAAGCTTTCTTT. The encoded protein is CASSQGQKNTEAFF.

As DNA, the CDR3 is TGTGCCAGCAGTTACTCAGGAGGGTTGAGTGAAAAACTGTTTTTT. It encodes CASSYSGGLSEKLFF. This sequence joins TRBV6-5 and TRBJ1-4, with D unclear. CDR1 is MNHEY, CDR2 SVGAGI, per germline. The CDR3 covers 15 residues. Trimming took off 0 bases at V and 7 bases at J, with 12 bases between the two ends.

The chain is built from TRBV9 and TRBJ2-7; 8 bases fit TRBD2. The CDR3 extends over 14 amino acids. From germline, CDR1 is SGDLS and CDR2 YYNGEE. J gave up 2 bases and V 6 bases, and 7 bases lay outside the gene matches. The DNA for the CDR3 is TGTGCCAGCACCCCCACAGCGGGAGCCTACGAGCAGTACTTC. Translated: CASTPTAGAYEQYF.

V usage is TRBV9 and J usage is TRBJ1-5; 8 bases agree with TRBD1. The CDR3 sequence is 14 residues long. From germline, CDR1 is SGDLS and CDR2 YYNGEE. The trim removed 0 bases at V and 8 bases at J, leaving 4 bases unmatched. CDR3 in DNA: TGTGCCAGCAGCGTAGACGGGACAGGCGAGCCCCAGCATTTT. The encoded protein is CASSVDGTGEPQHF.

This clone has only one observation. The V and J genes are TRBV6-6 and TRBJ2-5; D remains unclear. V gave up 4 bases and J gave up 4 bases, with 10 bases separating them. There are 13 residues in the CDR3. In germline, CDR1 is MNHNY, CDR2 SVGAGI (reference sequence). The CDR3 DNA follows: TGTGCCAGCAGTTCGGGTATATCAGAGACCCAGTACTTC. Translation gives CASSSGISETQYF.

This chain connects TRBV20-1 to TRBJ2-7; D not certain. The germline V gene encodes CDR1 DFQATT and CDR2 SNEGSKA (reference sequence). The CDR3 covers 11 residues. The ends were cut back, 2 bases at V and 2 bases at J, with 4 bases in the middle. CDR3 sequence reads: CSARQTYEQYF. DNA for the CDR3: TGCAGTGCTAGACAAACCTACGAGCAGTACTTC.

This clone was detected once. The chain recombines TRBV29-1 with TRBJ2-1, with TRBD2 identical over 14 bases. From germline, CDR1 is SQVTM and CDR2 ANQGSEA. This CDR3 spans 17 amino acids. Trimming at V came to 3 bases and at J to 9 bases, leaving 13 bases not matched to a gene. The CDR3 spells CSVDRRRLAGGRGEQFF. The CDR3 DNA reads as TGCAGCGTTGACAGACGGCGACTAGCGGGAGGGCGTGGTGAGCAGTTCTTC.

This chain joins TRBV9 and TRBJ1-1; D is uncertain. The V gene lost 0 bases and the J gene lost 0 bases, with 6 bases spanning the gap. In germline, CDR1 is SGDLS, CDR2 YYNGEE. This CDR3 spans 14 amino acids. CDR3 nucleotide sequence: TGTGCCAGCAGCGTAGAACCTATGAACACTGAAGCTTTCTTT. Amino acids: CASSVEPMNTEAFF.

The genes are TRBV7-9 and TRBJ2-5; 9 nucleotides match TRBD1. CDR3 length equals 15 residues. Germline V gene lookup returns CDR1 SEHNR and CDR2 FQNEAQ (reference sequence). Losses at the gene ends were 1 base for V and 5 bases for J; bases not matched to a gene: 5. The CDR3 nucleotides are TGTGCCAGCAGCTTAGACGGGACAGGGAGGGAGACCCAGTACTTC. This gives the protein CASSLDGTGRETQYF.

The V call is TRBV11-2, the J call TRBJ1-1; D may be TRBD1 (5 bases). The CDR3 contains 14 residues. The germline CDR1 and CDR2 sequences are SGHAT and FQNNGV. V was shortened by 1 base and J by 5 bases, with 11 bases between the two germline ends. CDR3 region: CASSLVIQGTEAFF. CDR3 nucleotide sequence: TGTGCCAGCAGCTTAGTGATCCAGGGTACTGAAGCTTTCTTT.

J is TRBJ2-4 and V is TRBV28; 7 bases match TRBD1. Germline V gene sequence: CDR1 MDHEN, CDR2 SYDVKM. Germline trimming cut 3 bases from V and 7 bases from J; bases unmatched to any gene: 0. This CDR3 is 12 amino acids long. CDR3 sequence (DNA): TGTGCCAGCAGTTTCAGGGGGAACATTCAGTACTTC. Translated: CASSFRGNIQYF.

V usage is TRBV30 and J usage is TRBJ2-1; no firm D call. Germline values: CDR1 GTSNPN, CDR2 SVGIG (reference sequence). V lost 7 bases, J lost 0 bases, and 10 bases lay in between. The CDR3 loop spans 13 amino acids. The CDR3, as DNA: TGTGCCTCAACACTTAGCTCCTACAATGAGCAGTTCTTC. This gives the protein CASTLSSYNEQFF.

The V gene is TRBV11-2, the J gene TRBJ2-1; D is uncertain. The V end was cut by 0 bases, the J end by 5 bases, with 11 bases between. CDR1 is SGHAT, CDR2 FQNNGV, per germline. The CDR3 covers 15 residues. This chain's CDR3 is CASSLEAGFNNEQFF. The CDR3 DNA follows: TGTGCCAGCAGCTTAGAGGCAGGTTTCAACAATGAGCAGTTCTTC.

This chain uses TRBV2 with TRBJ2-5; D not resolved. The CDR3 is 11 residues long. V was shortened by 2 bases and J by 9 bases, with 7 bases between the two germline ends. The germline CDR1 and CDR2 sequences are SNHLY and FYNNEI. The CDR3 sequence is CASSELQAQYF. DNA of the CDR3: TGTGCCAGCAGTGAACTTCAGGCCCAGTACTTC. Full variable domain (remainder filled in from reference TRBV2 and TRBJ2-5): EPEVTQTPSHQVTQMGQEVILRCVPISNHLYFYWYRQILGQKVEFLVSFYNNEISEKSEIFDDQFSVERPDGSNFTLKIRSTKLEDSAMYFCASSELQAQYFGPGTRLLVL.

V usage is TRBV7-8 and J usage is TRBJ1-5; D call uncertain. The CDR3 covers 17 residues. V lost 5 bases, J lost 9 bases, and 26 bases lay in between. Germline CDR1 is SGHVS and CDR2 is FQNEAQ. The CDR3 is CASSRGPTPDVITPQHF. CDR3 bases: TGTGCCAGCAGCCGGGGTCCTACGCCAGATGTAATTACGCCCCAGCATTTT.

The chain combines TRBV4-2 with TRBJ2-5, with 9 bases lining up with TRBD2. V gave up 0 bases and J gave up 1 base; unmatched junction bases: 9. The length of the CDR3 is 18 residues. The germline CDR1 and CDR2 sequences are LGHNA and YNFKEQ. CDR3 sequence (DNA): TGTGCCAGCAGCCAAGATTGGCCTCTAGCGGGGCTCCAAGAGACCCAGTACTTC. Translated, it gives CASSQDWPLAGLQETQYF.

CDR3 protein: CSAEGQGTEAFF. The CDR3 DNA is TGCAGCGCCGAAGGTCAGGGGACTGAAGCTTTCTTT. The rearrangement joins TRBV29-1 to TRBJ1-1; D is possibly TRBD1 (6 bases). V was clipped by 7 bases and J by 5 bases, with 14 bases between them. This CDR3 has 12 residues. Germline values: CDR1 SQVTM, CDR2 ANQGSEA. The complete variable domain, with remaining parts taken from reference TRBV29-1 and TRBJ1-1, reads SAVISQKPSRDICQRGTSLTIQCQVDSQVTMMFWYRQQPGQSLTLIATANQGSEATYESGFVIDKFPISRPNLTFSTLTVSNMSPEDSSIYLCSAEGQGTEAFFGQGTRLTVV.